The clone carrying this T cell receptor beta chain occurred a few times. The entry originates in a study of T-cell memory formation after mild COVID-19. Study background: The study found TCR clusters largely donor specific.

TCRdb analysed the 5' RACE reads with MiXCR anew, one entry per CDR3 protein. The profile shows roughly 600,000 distinct CDR3 sequences, roughly 18% of them singletons. V was cut by 7 bases and J by 7 bases, with 14 bases left in between. From germline, CDR1 is SQVTM and CDR2 ANQGSEA. The CDR3 is 12 residues long. Sequencing was done on a sample of PBMCs or a T cell subset sorted from them (not recorded which). The chain carries TRBV29-1 and TRBJ2-1, with D perhaps given as TRBD1 or TRBD2 (5 bases each). The TCR sequence derives from an adult woman who had mild COVID-19 (a few samples of this study predate the infection). Cell type and time point are not known. CDR3 nucleotides: TGCAGCGCCTCGAGAGGGGTTAATGAGCAGTTCTTC. Translation gives CSASRGVNEQFF.